This record looks at one T cell receptor beta chain sequence and its context. Compared with germline, one end of the junction differs, possibly owing to a read error. The template was RNA from unsorted bulk tissue. Chemotherapy-naive patients with new lung cancer underwent thoracic surgery in China, August–late 2014. CDR1 and CDR2 from the germline V gene are DFQATT and SNEGSKA (reference sequence). This CDR3 spans 16 amino acids. The data stem from a study of tumor and adjacent non-tumor tissue in lung cancer. A modified ARM-PCR protocol with three rounds of nested PCR amplified TCRbeta. Via MiXCR, TCRdb re-called the multiplex PCR reads, giving one row per CDR3 protein. The table lists under 250,000 distinct CDR3 sequences, around 71% of them singletons.

Sequenced input: lung tumor tissue. The clonotype comes from a man in his sixties with non-small cell lung cancer. This chain connects TRBV20-1 to TRBJ2-1; perhaps TRBD2 as D (5 bases). CDR3 protein: CRASPRDSSSYNEQFF. CDR3 DNA: TGCAGAGCTAGCCCCCGGGATTCGAGCTCCTACAATGAGCAGTTCTTC.